Following are 20 T cell receptor beta chains from one sample sequenced in a study of blood T cell repertoires in COVID-19. Generated by immunoSEQ multiplex PCR, the TCRdb table keeps only in-frame clones and is missing some. This sample has around 180,000 clones, with around three quarters found just once. The sample consisted of peripheral blood. The origin of the receptors is a man aged 60 to 69 with active or convalescent COVID-19.

This clone occurred once. The V and J genes are TRBV6-5 and TRBJ1-6, with D possibly matching TRBD1 (6 bases). CDR3 length: 14 amino acids. The germline V gene encodes CDR1 MNHEY and CDR2 SVGAGI. V shed 6 bases and J shed 9 bases, with 15 bases lying between them. CDR3 region: CASSDVGAGSPLHF. CDR3 nucleotide sequence: TGTGCCAGCAGCGACGTGGGGGCAGGTTCACCCCTCCACTTT.

The gene calls are TRBV7-3 and TRBJ1-1; TRBD1 agrees at 7 bases. This CDR3 comprises 16 residues. Trimming at V came to 5 bases and at J to 2 bases, leaving 11 bases not matched to a gene. Germline loops: CDR1 SGHTA, CDR2 FQGTGA. The CDR3, as DNA: TGTGCCAGCAGCCCCGCCGGGACAGCCCGTAACACTGAAGCTTTCTTT. Translated: CASSPAGTARNTEAFF.

The chain has TRBV10-3 and TRBJ2-7, with D maybe TRBD2 (7 bases). Deletions cut 6 bases from V and 7 bases from J, with 22 bases between. The CDR3 contains 15 residues. Per the germline V gene, CDR1 is ENHRY and CDR2 is SYGVKD. For the CDR3, the DNA is TGTGCCATCAGAGGGGGGGGCGGCCCCACAGGGGAGCAGTACTTC. Translation gives CAIRGGGGPTGEQYF.

The chain joins TRBV4-3 to TRBJ2-7; TRBD2 agrees at 8 bases. This CDR3 comprises 16 residues. J was trimmed by 3 bases and V by 0 bases; bases with no gene match: 7. CDR1 is LGHNA, CDR2 YSLEER, per germline. The CDR3 DNA reads TGCGCCAGCAGCCAAGACATCACCGGGACTAGCTACGAGCAGTACTTC. Its translation is CASSQDITGTSYEQYF.

This sequence joins TRBV5-1 and TRBJ2-2, with D perhaps TRBD1 (6 bases). CDR1 and CDR2 from the germline V gene are SGHRS and YFSETQ. The CDR3 length is 15 residues. V shed 4 bases and J shed 7 bases, with 17 bases lying between them. The DNA for the CDR3 is TGCGCCAGCAGCGAGGACAGCTCATACTTCGGGGAGCTGTTTTTT. This sequence encodes CASSEDSSYFGELFF.

The chain employs TRBV20-1 and TRBJ1-1; perhaps TRBD1 as D (5 bases). V lost 3 bases and J 5 bases, leaving 7 bases between the germline ends. The CDR3 length is 11 residues. The germline CDR1 and CDR2 sequences are DFQATT and SNEGSKA (reference sequence). The DNA for the CDR3 is TGCAGTGCTAGGGGGGGGACTGAAGCTTTCTTT. It codes for CSARGGTEAFF.

This clone has a handful of counts. This chain uses TRBV18 with TRBJ1-1; D possibly corresponds to TRBD1 (5 bases). The CDR3 is 15 amino acids. Trimming stripped 3 bases from V and 1 base from J, with 12 bases between. CDR1 KGHSH and CDR2 LQKENI come from the germline V gene. CDR3 nucleotides: TGTGCCAGCTCACCTTCACTCGACAGGAACACTGAAGCTTTCTTT. Its protein is CASSPSLDRNTEAFF.

V usage is TRBV15 and J usage is TRBJ2-2, with TRBD1 as a possible D gene (5 bases). In germline, CDR1 is LNHNV, CDR2 YYDKDF (reference sequence). Trimming left V 1 base short and J 3 bases short, with 9 bases between. The CDR3 has 15 amino acids. The CDR3 sequence is CATSRGRRDTGELFF. As DNA, the CDR3 is TGTGCCACCAGCAGAGGGCGCAGGGACACCGGGGAGCTGTTTTTT.

This chain joins TRBV11-3 and TRBJ2-3; D is unclear. V was shortened by 0 bases and J by 2 bases, with 6 bases between the two germline ends. The CDR3 has 14 amino acids. Germline V CDR1 and CDR2: SGHNT, YENEEA. CDR3 loop: CASSLDSVTDTQYF. DNA of the CDR3: TGTGCCAGCAGCTTAGATAGTGTCACAGATACGCAGTATTTT.

The gene calls are TRBV5-1 and TRBJ2-1; tentatively, D is TRBD1 (6 bases). Between the trimmed V and J ends, which lost 0 bases and 7 bases, there was a span of 14 bases. Germline V gene sequence: CDR1 SGHRS, CDR2 YFSETQ. The CDR3 consists of 15 residues. The CDR3 DNA is TGCGCCAGCAGCTTGGTGGCAGGGGTGGAGAATGAGCAGTTCTTC. Protein product: CASSLVAGVENEQFF. Full variable domain (missing parts from reference TRBV5-1 and TRBJ2-1): KAGVTQTPRYLIKTRGQQVTLSCSPISGHRSVSWYQQTPGQGLQFLFEYFSETQRNKGNFPGRFSGRQFSNSRSEMNVSTLELGDSALYLCASSLVAGVENEQFFGPGTRLTVL.

This chain uses TRBV19 with TRBJ2-1; no clear D gene. V dropped 5 bases and J dropped 4 bases, with 6 bases sitting between them. Germline CDR1 is LNHDA and CDR2 is SQIVND (reference sequence). The CDR3 is 12 amino acids. For the CDR3, the DNA is TGTGCCAGTAGTGCCCAGTACAATGAGCAGTTCTTC. Encoded protein: CASSAQYNEQFF.

This clone is a singleton in its sample. This chain uses TRBV14 with TRBJ1-4, with TRBD1 matching over 9 bases. The CDR3 runs 15 residues. Per the germline V gene, CDR1 is SGHDN and CDR2 is FVKESK. Trimming removed 5 bases from V and 8 bases from J; junction bases left unmatched: 9. CDR3: CASSVRGQGVEKLFF. CDR3 DNA: TGTGCCAGCAGCGTACGGGGACAGGGTGTGGAAAAACTGTTTTTT.

The J gene is TRBJ2-7, the V gene TRBV6-1; TRBD1 aligns across 7 bases. From germline, CDR1 is MNHNS and CDR2 SASEGT. Losses at the gene ends were 2 bases for V and 3 bases for J; bases not matched to a gene: 13. CDR3 size: 17 residues. The CDR3 nucleotides are TGTGCCAGCAGTGAAAACACAGGGGTAGAGTGGATCTACGAGCAGTACTTC. Its translation is CASSENTGVEWIYEQYF.

The genes are TRBV4-2 and TRBJ2-3; D may be TRBD2 (6 bases). V gave up 4 bases and J gave up 1 base, with 12 bases separating them. Germline V gene sequence: CDR1 LGHNA, CDR2 YNFKEQ. The CDR3 is 15 amino acids. CDR3 bases: TGTGCCAGCAGCCCCTTGGCGGGGCGCACAGATACGCAGTATTTT. Protein sequence: CASSPLAGRTDTQYF.

This clone was detected once. The chain combines TRBV5-4 with TRBJ2-1; D is undetermined. This CDR3 region has 14 residues. V gave up 1 base and J gave up 6 bases, with 11 bases separating them. Germline loops: CDR1 SGHNT, CDR2 YYREEE (reference sequence). CDR3 DNA sequence: TGTGCCAGCAGCTTGTTTGGCTTCCCCAATGAGCAGTTCTTC. Its protein product is CASSLFGFPNEQFF.

Only one count was recorded for this clone. The chain has TRBV6-5 and TRBJ2-3; 8 bases are a match to TRBD1. CDR1 is MNHEY, CDR2 SVGAGI, per germline. V lost 9 bases, J lost 4 bases, and 3 bases stayed unmatched. The length of the CDR3 is 12 residues. The CDR3 protein is CASGQGPDTQYF. CDR3 DNA sequence: TGTGCCAGTGGACAGGGCCCAGATACGCAGTATTTT.

The V and J genes are TRBV19 and TRBJ2-4, with TRBD1 as a possible D gene (6 bases). Looked up from germline, CDR1 is LNHDA and CDR2 is SQIVND (reference sequence). This CDR3 contains 14 residues. The V and J ends lost 5 bases and 2 bases respectively, with 10 bases between them. The CDR3 DNA reads as TGTGCCAGTAGTCCCAGGGGATCCAAAAACATTCAGTACTTC. This sequence encodes CASSPRGSKNIQYF.

CDR3 sequence (DNA): TGTGCCAGCAGCTTGGGAGGAGCGGGAGTATATGAGCAGTTCTTC. It specifies CASSLGGAGVYEQFF. The chain carries TRBV5-4 and TRBJ2-1; 8 bases agree with TRBD2. This CDR3 contains 15 residues. Unmatched junction bases numbered 7, after V lost 0 bases and J lost 8 bases. Germline CDR1 SGHNT, CDR2 YYREEE (reference sequence).

CDR3: CASSEYLAGTVGETQYF. CDR3 sequence (DNA): TGTGCCAGCAGTGAATATCTAGCGGGAACTGTAGGGGAGACCCAGTACTTC. The V gene is TRBV25-1, the J gene TRBJ2-5; 9 positions agree with TRBD2. In germline, CDR1 is MGHDK, CDR2 SYGVNS. V lost 0 bases to trimming and J lost 5 bases; unmatched junction nucleotides: 10. This CDR3 is built from 17 residues.

The chain uses TRBV3-1 (or the pseudogene TRBV3-2) and TRBJ2-7; TRBD1 is a possible D gene (6 bases). CDR3 length: 13 amino acids. Trimming removed 10 bases at V and 4 bases at J, with 17 bases between. Per germline, CDR1 LGHDT and CDR2 YNNKEL (reference sequence). CDR3 region: CATSQGILYEQYF. The CDR3 DNA is TGTGCCACGTCTCAGGGGATCTTGTACGAGCAGTACTTC.